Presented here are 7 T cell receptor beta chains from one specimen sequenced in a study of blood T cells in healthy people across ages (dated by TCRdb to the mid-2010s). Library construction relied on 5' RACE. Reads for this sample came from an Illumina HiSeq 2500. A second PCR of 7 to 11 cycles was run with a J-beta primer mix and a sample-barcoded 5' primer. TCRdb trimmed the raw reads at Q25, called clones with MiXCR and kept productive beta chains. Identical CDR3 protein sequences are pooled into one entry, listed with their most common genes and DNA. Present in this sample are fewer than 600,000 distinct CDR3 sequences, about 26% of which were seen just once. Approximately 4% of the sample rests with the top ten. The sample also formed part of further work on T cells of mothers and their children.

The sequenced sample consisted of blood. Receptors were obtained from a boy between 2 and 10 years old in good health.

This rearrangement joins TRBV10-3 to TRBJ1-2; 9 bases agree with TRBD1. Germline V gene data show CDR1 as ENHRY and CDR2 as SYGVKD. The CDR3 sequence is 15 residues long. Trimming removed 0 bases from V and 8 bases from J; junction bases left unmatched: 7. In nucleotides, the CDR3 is TGTGCCATCAGTGAGTCAGGAACAGGGGGCTTGGGCTACACCTTC. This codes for CAISESGTGGLGYTF.

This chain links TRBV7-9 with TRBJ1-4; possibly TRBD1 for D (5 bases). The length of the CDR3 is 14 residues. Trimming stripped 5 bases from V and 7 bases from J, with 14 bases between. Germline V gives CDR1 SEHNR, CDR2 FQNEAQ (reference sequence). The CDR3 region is CASSLLTEVEKLFF. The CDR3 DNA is TGTGCCAGCAGCCTCCTGACAGAGGTTGAAAAACTGTTTTTT.

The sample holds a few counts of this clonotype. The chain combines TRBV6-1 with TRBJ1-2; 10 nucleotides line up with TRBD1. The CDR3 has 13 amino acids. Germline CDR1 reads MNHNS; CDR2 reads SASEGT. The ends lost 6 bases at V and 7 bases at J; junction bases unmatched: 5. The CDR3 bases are TGTGCCAGCAGGAAGACAGGGGGCAGTGGCTACACCTTC. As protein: CASRKTGGSGYTF.

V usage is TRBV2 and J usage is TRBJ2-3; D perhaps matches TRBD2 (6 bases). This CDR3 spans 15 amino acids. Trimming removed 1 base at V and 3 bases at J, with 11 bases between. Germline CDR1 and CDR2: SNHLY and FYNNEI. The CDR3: CASSEGLGRTDTQYF. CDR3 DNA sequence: TGTGCCAGCAGTGAAGGTCTGGGGAGGACAGATACGCAGTATTTT.

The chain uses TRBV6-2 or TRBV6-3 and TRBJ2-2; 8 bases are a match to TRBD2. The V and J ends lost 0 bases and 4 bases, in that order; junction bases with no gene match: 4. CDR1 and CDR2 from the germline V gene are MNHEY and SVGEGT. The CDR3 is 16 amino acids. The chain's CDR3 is CASSYSTGRGTGELFF. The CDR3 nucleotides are TGTGCCAGCAGTTACTCGACCGGGAGGGGCACCGGGGAGCTGTTTTTT.

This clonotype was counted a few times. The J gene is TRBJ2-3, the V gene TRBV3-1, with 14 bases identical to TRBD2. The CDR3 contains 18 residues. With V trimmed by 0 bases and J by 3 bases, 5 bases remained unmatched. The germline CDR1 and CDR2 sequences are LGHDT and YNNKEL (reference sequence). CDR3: CASSQDLGLAGGTDTQYF. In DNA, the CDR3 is TGTGCCAGCAGCCAAGATTTAGGACTAGCGGGGGGAACAGATACGCAGTATTTT.

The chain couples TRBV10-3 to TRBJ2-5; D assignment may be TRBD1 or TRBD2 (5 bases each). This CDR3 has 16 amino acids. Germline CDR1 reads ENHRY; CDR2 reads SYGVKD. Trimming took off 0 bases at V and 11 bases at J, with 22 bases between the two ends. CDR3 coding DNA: TGTGCCATCAGTGAGTCCACGGTCCCCCCAAGGGACGCGCAGTACTTC. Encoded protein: CAISESTVPPRDAQYF.